The clone carrying this TCR beta chain was counted at least ten times. Antigen unknown. These data are taken from a study of CD8 T cells in ankylosing spondylitis. Study-level points and caveats: According to the report, clones linked to the disease were significantly enriched in matched synovial fluid samples taken from ankylosing spondylitis patients. As for the disease-linked clones, they showed a CD8+ phenotype and occurred at relatively low frequencies in peripheral blood. Made up of eight or nine highly homologous variants, a TCR beta motif appeared characteristic of ankylosing spondylitis blood.

MiXCR was run by TCRdb on the 5' RACE reads, yielding one entry per CDR3 protein. Of about 500,000 distinct CDR3 sequences listed, about 5% were seen once; the top ten hold around 3.4%. The receptor comes from a male donor with ankylosing spondylitis. Source material: blood, either unsorted or a sorted T cell fraction (not recorded which).

The CDR3 sequence: CAISVAGSTDTQYF. DNA of the CDR3: TGTGCCATCAGTGTGGCAGGGAGCACAGATACGCAGTATTTT. The chain joins TRBV10-3 to TRBJ2-3; the D gene is possibly TRBD1 (5 bases). The CDR3 covers 14 residues. The V end was cut by 4 bases, the J end by 0 bases, with 8 bases between. The V gene's germline CDR1 is ENHRY and CDR2 SYGVKD.